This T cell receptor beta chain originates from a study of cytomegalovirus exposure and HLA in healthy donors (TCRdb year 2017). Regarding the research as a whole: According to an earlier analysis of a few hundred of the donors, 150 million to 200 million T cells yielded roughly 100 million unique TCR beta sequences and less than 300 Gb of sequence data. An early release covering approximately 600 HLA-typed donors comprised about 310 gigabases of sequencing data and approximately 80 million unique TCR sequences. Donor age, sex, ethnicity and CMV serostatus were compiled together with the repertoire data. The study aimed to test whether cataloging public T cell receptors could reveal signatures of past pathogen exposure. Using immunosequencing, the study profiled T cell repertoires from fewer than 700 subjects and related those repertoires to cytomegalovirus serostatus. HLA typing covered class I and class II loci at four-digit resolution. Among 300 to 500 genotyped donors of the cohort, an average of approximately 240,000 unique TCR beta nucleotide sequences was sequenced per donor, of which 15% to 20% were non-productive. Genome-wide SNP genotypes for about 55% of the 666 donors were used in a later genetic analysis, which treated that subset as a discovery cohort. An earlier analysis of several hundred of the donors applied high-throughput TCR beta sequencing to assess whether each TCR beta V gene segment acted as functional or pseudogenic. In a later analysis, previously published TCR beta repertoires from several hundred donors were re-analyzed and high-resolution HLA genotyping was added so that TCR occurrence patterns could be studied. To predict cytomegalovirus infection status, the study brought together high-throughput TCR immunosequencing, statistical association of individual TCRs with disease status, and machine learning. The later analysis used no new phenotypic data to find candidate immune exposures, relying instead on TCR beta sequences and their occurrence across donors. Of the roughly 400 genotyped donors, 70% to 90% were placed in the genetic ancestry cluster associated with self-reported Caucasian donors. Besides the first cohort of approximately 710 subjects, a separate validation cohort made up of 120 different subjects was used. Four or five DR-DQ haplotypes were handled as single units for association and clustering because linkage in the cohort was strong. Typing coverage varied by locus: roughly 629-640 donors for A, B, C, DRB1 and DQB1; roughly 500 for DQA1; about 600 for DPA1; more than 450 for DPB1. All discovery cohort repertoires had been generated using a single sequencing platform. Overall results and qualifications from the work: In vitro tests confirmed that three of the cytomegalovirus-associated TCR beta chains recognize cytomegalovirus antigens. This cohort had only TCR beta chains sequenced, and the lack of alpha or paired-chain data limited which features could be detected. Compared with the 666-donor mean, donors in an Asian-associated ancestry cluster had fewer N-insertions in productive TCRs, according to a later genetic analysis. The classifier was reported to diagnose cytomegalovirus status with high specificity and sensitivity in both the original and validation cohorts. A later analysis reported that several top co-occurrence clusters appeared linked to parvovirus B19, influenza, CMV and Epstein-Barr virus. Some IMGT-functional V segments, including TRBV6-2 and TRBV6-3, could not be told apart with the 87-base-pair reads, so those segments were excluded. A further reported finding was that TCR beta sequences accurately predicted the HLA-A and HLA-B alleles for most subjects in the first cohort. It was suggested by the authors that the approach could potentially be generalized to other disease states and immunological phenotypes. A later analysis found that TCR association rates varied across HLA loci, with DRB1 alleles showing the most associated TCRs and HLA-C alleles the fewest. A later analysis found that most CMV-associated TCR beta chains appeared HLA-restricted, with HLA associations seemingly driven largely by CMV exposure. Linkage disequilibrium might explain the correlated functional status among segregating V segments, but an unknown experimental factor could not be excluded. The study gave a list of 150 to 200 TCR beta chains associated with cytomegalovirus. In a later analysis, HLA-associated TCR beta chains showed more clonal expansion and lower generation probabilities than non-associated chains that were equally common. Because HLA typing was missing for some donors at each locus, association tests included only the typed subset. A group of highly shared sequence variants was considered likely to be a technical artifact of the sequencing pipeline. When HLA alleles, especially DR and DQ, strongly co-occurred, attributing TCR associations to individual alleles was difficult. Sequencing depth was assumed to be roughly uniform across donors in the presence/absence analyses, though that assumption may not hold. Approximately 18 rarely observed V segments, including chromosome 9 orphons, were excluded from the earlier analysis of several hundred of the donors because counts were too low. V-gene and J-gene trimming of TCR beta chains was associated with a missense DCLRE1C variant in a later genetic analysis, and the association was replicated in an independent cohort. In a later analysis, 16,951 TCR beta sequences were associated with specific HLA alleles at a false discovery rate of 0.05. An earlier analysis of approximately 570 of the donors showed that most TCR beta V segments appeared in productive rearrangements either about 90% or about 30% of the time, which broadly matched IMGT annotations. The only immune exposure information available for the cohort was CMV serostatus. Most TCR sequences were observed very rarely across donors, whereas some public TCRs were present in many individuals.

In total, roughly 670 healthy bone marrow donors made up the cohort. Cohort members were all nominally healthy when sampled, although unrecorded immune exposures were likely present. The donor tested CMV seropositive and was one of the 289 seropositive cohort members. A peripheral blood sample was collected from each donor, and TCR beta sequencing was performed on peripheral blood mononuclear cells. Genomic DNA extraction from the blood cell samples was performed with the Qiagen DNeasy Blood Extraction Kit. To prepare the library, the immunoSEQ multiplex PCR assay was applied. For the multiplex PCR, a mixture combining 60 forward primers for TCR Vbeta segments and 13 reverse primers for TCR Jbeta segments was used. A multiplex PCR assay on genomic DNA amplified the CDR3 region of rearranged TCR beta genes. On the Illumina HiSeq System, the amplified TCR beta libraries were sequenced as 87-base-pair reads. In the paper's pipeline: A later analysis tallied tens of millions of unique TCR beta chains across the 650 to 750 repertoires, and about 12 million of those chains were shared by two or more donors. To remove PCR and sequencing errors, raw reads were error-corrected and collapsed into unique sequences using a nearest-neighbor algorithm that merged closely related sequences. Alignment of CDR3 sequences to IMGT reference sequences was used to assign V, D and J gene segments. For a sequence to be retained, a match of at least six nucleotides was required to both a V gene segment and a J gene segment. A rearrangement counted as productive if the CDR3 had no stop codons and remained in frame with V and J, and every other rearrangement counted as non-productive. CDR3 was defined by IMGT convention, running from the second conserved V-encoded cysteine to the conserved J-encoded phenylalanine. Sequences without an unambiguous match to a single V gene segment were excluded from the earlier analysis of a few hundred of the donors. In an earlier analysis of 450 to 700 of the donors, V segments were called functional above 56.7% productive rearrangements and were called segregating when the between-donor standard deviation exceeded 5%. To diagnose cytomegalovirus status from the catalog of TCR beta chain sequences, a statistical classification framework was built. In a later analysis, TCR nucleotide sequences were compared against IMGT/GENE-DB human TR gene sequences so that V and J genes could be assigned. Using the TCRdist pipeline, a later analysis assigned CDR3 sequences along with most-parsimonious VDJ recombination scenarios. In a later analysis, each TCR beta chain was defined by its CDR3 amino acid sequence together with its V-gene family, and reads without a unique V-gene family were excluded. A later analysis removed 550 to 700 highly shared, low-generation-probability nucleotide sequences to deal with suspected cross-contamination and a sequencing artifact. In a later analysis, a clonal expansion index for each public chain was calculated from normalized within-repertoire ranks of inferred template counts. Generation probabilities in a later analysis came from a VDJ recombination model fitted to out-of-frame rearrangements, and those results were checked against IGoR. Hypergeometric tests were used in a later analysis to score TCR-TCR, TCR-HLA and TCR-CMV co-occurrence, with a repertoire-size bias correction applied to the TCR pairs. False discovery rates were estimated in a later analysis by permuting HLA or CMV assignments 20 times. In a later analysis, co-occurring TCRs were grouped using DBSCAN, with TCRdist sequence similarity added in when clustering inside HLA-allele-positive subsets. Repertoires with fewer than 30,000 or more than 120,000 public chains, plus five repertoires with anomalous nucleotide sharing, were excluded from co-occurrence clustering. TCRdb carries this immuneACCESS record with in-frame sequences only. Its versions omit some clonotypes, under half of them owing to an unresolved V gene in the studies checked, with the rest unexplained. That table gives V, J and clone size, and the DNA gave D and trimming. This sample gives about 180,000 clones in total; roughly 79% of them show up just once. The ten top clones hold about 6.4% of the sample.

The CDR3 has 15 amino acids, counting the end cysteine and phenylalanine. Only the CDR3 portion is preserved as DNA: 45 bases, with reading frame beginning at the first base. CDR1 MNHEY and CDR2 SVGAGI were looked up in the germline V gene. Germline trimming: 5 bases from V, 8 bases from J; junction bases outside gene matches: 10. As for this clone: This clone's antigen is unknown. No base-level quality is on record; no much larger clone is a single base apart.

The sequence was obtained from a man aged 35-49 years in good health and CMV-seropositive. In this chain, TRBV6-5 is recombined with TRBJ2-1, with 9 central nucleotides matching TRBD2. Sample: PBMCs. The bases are TGTGCCAGCAGTACACTTAGCGGGAGTGGGGATGAGCAGTTCTTC. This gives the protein CASSTLSGSGDEQFF.